The rows below give T cell receptor beta chains drawn from one sample of a study of shared clonotypes between healthy human individuals. TCRdb keeps only in-frame clones here, not all; method: immunoSEQ multiplex PCR. Of 2 million to 2.5 million clones in the sample, around 93% are singletons; the top ten hold about 1.5%. Sequenced: naive CD8+ T cells from PBMCs. These receptors all stem from a man between 18 and 35 years old in good health. Some clones in this sample may be carry-over from other donors' samples. CDR3s leave out the opening cysteine and the closing phenylalanine or tryptophan.

V,J,length,CDR3
TRBV11-2,TRBJ2-1,9,ASSLGAAQF
TRBV11-2,TRBJ2-7,12,ASSSLWSSYEQY
TRBV27,TRBJ2-7,12,ASSPQDRPHEQY
TRBV5-8,TRBJ2-2,14,ASSPRQGSNTGELF
TRBV11-3,TRBJ2-5,11,ASSLGTEETQY
TRBV7-8,TRBJ2-2,13,ASSSYQGAAGELF
TRBV19,TRBJ1-5,10,ASTGGLRPQH
TRBV27,TRBJ2-2,11,ASSLLNTGELF
TRBV15,TRBJ1-4,11,ATSRVTNEKLF
TRBV28,TRBJ2-2,16,ASSPGLAGGQGTGELF
TRBV27,TRBJ2-2,12,ASTYSFSAGELF
TRBV4-1,TRBJ2-1,12,ASSPPGQGLEQF
TRBV28,TRBJ2-2,11,ASSWTGTGELF
TRBV27,TRBJ1-5,12,ASSLGQTNQPQH
TRBV29-1,TRBJ2-7,12,SVRHPTGSYEQY
TRBV11-2,TRBJ2-7,12,ASSLASTGSEQY
TRBV9,TRBJ2-3,9,ASSRTDTQY
TRBV4-2,TRBJ2-1,13,ASRSGLAAYNEQF
TRBV28,TRBJ2-3,14,ASSLYLAGDSDTQY
TRBV28,TRBJ1-4,10,ASSFISEKLF
TRBV28,TRBJ2-2,14,ASSPPGLAVPGELF
TRBV6-6,TRBJ1-1,11,ASSPTVGTEAF
TRBV19,TRBJ1-4,11,ASTEATNEKLF
TRBV7-6,TRBJ2-2,12,ASSLTRNTGELF
TRBV6-1,TRBJ1-2,9,AVHVLYGYT
TRBV7-9,TRBJ2-7,11,ASSPSRGDEQY
TRBV7-8,TRBJ1-1,10,ASSSARGQAF
TRBV29-1,TRBJ2-3,15,SVDPLRFDGGSDTQY
TRBV27,TRBJ1-1,12,ASSDRGSNTEAF
TRBV28,TRBJ1-1,13,ASSFRGPAGTEAF
TRBV30,TRBJ2-7,10,AWSWGRDEQY
TRBV7-8,TRBJ2-5,11,ASSLTVLETQY
TRBV4-1,TRBJ1-6,13,ASSQPTGYGSPLH
TRBV28,TRBJ2-7,15,ASSFPLRRERSYEQY
TRBV27,TRBJ1-4,12,ASSPGGWDEKLF
TRBV16,TRBJ1-5,15,ASSQVGRVMGNQPQH
TRBV29-1,TRBJ1-4,10,SAAESNEKLF
TRBV7-9,TRBJ2-5,13,ASSLASANQETQY
TRBV28,TRBJ1-1,14,ASSPLGRLLDPEAF
TRBV12-5,TRBJ2-7,10,ASGFSVDEQY
TRBV7-9,TRBJ1-4,14,ASSLAAGGFNEKLF
TRBV2,TRBJ2-7,12,ALDWDGRLGEQY